This paragraph covers one TCR beta chain sequence. The sample belongs to a study of cytotoxic CD8 clonotypes in ibrutinib-treated CLL. Assay used: immunoSEQ multiplex PCR; TCRdb lists only in-frame clones, some missing. The table has 250,000 to 350,000 clones, roughly four fifths seen once; the top ten hold about 6%. CDR3 size: 14 residues. V lost 3 bases to trimming and J lost 7 bases, with 16 bases between them. Germline-derived CDR1 and CDR2 are LNHNV and YYDKDF (reference sequence). The chain uses TRBV15 and TRBJ2-7; a possible D gene is TRBD1 (6 bases). The receptor's source is a human donor with chronic lymphocytic leukemia. Here the sequenced sample was PBMCs, taken at disease progression, from a patient treated with ibrutinib. The CDR3 nucleotides read TGTGCCACCAGCAGGGCCAGACAGGTCACGGAGCAGTACTTC. This translates into CATSRARQVTEQYF.